What follows are 21 T cell receptor beta chains derived from one specimen sequenced in a study of blood T cell repertoires in COVID-19. Produced via immunoSEQ multiplex PCR; TCRdb's table is partial and in-frame only. The sample holds roughly 340,000 clones, roughly 89% seen once. The sample comprised peripheral blood. The receptors derive from a woman between 18 and 30 years old who had recovered from COVID-19.

J is TRBJ2-5 and V is TRBV5-1, with 12 bases aligning to TRBD2. Germline lookup yields CDR1 SGHRS and CDR2 YFSETQ. Trimming cost V 0 bases and J 2 bases; bases outside gene matches: 11. The CDR3 is 19 residues long. The chain's CDR3 is CASSLAFRLAGAGQETQYF. In DNA, the CDR3 is TGCGCCAGCAGCTTGGCGTTCCGACTAGCGGGAGCTGGGCAAGAGACCCAGTACTTC.

V gene TRBV7-8 combines with J gene TRBJ2-1; 8 nucleotides line up with TRBD2. V gave up 0 bases and J gave up 10 bases; unmatched junction bases: 2. Germline V gene data show CDR1 as SGHVS and CDR2 as FQNEAQ. The CDR3 is 13 amino acids. In DNA, the CDR3 is TGTGCCAGCAGCTTAGCTCCTAGCGGGGAGCAGTTCTTC. It is translated as CASSLAPSGEQFF.

The genes are TRBV6-2 or TRBV6-3 and TRBJ2-7; 9 bases are a match to TRBD2. CDR3 size: 15 residues. Germline CDR1 MNHEY, CDR2 SVGEGT. J gave up 4 bases and V 5 bases, and 9 bases lay outside the gene matches. CDR3 nucleotides: TGTGCCAGCAGTGGGACTAGCCGTACCTTTTACGAGCAGTACGTC. It codes for CASSGTSRTFYEQYV.

This chain uses TRBV28 with TRBJ2-3; the D gene is possibly TRBD2 (5 bases). Looked up from germline, CDR1 is MDHEN and CDR2 is SYDVKM. Trimming stripped 5 bases from V and 5 bases from J, with 14 bases between. The CDR3 sequence is 14 residues long. The CDR3 region has the DNA TGTGCCAGCAGTCCGGGAATCCGGAGAGATACGCAGTATTTT. Translating it yields CASSPGIRRDTQYF.

The chain has TRBV5-8 and TRBJ2-1, with D perhaps TRBD1 (7 bases). V lost 1 base, J lost 4 bases, and 15 bases lay in between. Germline V gene lookup returns CDR1 SGHTS and CDR2 YDEGEE. The CDR3 totals 16 residues. This chain's CDR3 is CASSLRLQGGYNEQFF. The CDR3 DNA reads as TGTGCCAGCAGCTTGCGTCTTCAGGGGGGTTACAATGAGCAGTTCTTC.

The genes are TRBV19 and TRBJ2-3; 10 bases are shared with TRBD2. V was clipped by 4 bases and J by 4 bases; unmatched bases: 2. This CDR3 spans 14 amino acids. Germline-derived CDR1 and CDR2 are LNHDA and SQIVND (reference sequence). This chain's CDR3 is CASSTSGRADTQYF. CDR3 DNA sequence: TGTGCCAGTAGTACTAGCGGGAGAGCAGATACGCAGTATTTT.

DNA for the CDR3: TGTGCCAGCAGTCAGGGGTTCGGGGAGACCCAGTACTTC. It encodes CASSQGFGETQYF. V and J are TRBV27 and TRBJ2-5; TRBD1 is a possible D gene (6 bases). Trimming pared 5 bases from V and 5 bases from J, leaving 12 bases between. This CDR3 has 13 residues. The germline CDR1 and CDR2 sequences are MNHEY and SMNVEV (reference sequence).

The J gene is TRBJ1-2, the V gene TRBV5-1; 8 bases fit TRBD1. J gave up 3 bases and V 4 bases, and 5 bases lay outside the gene matches. Germline V gene data show CDR1 as SGHRS and CDR2 as YFSETQ. This CDR3 spans 14 amino acids. The CDR3 DNA sequence: TGCGCCAGCAGCGCCGGACAGGGAGACTATGGCTACACCTTC. Encoded protein: CASSAGQGDYGYTF.

This chain links TRBV7-8 with TRBJ1-2; D is unclear. CDR1 and CDR2 from the germline V gene are SGHVS and FQNEAQ. The CDR3 runs 15 residues. The V end was cut by 1 base, the J end by 2 bases, with 11 bases between. Written as DNA, the CDR3 is TGTGCCAGCAGCTTAGTTCGTAGCAAGAACTATGGCTACACCTTC. This translates into CASSLVRSKNYGYTF.

V gene TRBV19 combines with J gene TRBJ2-1; possible D gene TRBD1, 5 bases. The CDR3 has 13 residues. V lost 11 bases to trimming and J lost 0 bases, with 11 bases between them. CDR1 and CDR2 from the germline V gene are LNHDA and SQIVND (reference sequence). CDR3 DNA: TGTGCCGCTGGGGCAAGCTCCTACAATGAGCAGTTCTTC. It yields the protein CAAGASSYNEQFF.

This chain links TRBV5-5 with TRBJ1-2; 8 bases are shared with TRBD1. Trimming took 1 base from V and 3 from J; bases not matched to a gene: 5. This CDR3 is 15 amino acids long. Germline-derived CDR1 and CDR2 are SGHKS and YYEKEE (reference sequence). This CDR3 reads CASSLLDRADYGYTF. Written as DNA, the CDR3 is TGTGCCAGCAGCTTGCTGGACAGGGCCGACTATGGCTACACCTTC.

The gene calls are TRBV11-3 and TRBJ1-6; TRBD1 matches at 7 bases. The germline gives CDR1 SGHNT, CDR2 YENEEA. Losses at the gene ends were 4 bases for V and 7 bases for J; bases not matched to a gene: 10. The CDR3 totals 16 residues. CDR3 sequence (DNA): TGTGCCAGCAGCTCCGCGACAGGGAAGATGAATTCACCCCTCCACTTT. Translation: CASSSATGKMNSPLHF.

CDR3 sequence: CASSIGAGPSTDTQYF. CDR3 in DNA: TGTGCCAGCAGCATCGGAGCGGGGCCTAGCACAGATACGCAGTATTTT. The gene calls are TRBV9 and TRBJ2-3, with 7 bases fitting TRBD2. V lost 4 bases and J lost 0; bases outside the gene matches: 8. CDR1 and CDR2 from the germline V gene are SGDLS and YYNGEE. The CDR3 sequence is 16 residues long. Variable domain in full (rest from reference TRBV9 and TRBJ2-3): DSGVTQTPKHLITATGQRVTLRCSPRSGDLSVYWYQQSLDQGLQFLIQYYNGEERAKGNILERFSAQQFPDLHSELNLSSLELGDSALYFCASSIGAGPSTDTQYFGPGTRLTVL.

This clone was seen just once. The rearrangement joins TRBV11-2 to TRBJ1-5; D remains unclear. This CDR3 contains 13 residues. V dropped 2 bases and J dropped 6 bases, with 8 bases sitting between them. Germline loops: CDR1 SGHAT, CDR2 FQNNGV. The CDR3 bases are TGTGCCAGCAGCTTACAGGCCACTCAGCCCCAGCATTTT. Its protein product is CASSLQATQPQHF.

V is TRBV4-1 and J is TRBJ2-2; 7 nucleotides agree with TRBD1. The junction had 12 bases not matched to a gene; V was cut back by 3 bases and J by 2 bases. The CDR3 has 18 amino acids. CDR1 and CDR2 from the germline V gene are MGHRA and YSYEKL. The CDR3 is CASSQSDPGTANTGELFF. The CDR3 DNA sequence: TGCGCCAGCAGCCAGAGCGACCCCGGGACAGCCAACACCGGGGAGCTGTTTTTT.

The CDR3 reads CASSFGFFRGRQGRTEAFF. The CDR3 nucleotides read TGTGCCAGCAGCTTCGGTTTTTTTCGGGGCAGACAGGGGAGGACTGAAGCTTTCTTT. The gene calls are TRBV5-4 and TRBJ1-1, with TRBD1 identical over 8 bases. V was clipped by 2 bases and J by 5 bases; unmatched bases: 20. Germline lookup yields CDR1 SGHNT and CDR2 YYREEE (reference sequence). The CDR3 loop spans 19 amino acids.

Of note for this clone: The same CDR3 can be traced to other DNA sequences in this sample. This chain joins TRBV6-2 or TRBV6-3 and TRBJ2-6; TRBD1 might be the D (6 bases). CDR1 MNHEY and CDR2 SVGEGT come from the germline V gene. V gave up 2 bases and J gave up 2 bases, with 7 bases separating them. This CDR3 contains 15 residues. CDR3 loop: CASSYQGTGANVLTF. The CDR3 DNA sequence: TGTGCCAGCAGTTACCAGGGGACTGGGGCCAACGTCCTGACTTTC.

V gene TRBV5-6 combines with J gene TRBJ2-4, with a possible D match to TRBD1 (5 bases). Trimming left V 4 bases short and J 10 bases short, with 15 bases between. CDR1 SGHDT and CDR2 YYEEEE come from the germline V gene. CDR3 size: 13 residues. The DNA of the CDR3 is TGTGCCAGCAGCGGGATAGGGGTAGGGATTCAGTACTTC. It translates to CASSGIGVGIQYF.

The chain recombines TRBV4-1 with TRBJ2-1, with D perhaps TRBD1 (5 bases). Per germline, CDR1 MGHRA and CDR2 YSYEKL. The V gene lost 3 bases and the J gene lost 2 bases, with 8 bases spanning the gap. The CDR3 has 14 residues. CDR3: CASSQADTYNEQFF. The CDR3 DNA reads TGCGCCAGCAGCCAGGCGGACACCTACAATGAGCAGTTCTTC.

The chain uses TRBV10-1 and TRBJ2-2, with D perhaps matching TRBD2 (6 bases). In germline, CDR1 is WNHNN, CDR2 SYGVQD (reference sequence). CDR3 length equals 13 residues. V dropped 2 bases and J dropped 5 bases, with 6 bases sitting between them. The CDR3 region is CASSEGGTGELFF. The DNA for the CDR3 is TGCGCCAGCAGTGAGGGGGGGACCGGGGAGCTGTTTTTT.

The gene calls are TRBV12-3 or TRBV12-4 and TRBJ2-1; D gene ambiguous. This CDR3 is built from 12 residues. The V end lost 10 bases, the J end lost 9 bases, and 16 bases lay between the germline ends. The CDR3 region is CATVLTRGEQFF. DNA of the CDR3: TGTGCCACCGTGTTAACACGAGGTGAGCAGTTCTTC.